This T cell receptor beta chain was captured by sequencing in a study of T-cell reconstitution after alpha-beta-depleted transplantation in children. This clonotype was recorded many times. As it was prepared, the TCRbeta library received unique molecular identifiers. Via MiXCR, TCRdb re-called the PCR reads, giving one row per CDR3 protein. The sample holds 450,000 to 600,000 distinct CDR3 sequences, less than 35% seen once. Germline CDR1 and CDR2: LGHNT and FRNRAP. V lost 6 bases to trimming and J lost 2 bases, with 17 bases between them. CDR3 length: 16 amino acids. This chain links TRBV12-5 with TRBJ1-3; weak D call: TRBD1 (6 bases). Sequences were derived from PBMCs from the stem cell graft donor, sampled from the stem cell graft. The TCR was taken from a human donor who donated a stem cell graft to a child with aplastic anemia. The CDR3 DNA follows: TGTGCTAGTGGCCGCGAGGGGGGGACACCTGGAAACACCATATATTTT. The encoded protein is CASGREGGTPGNTIYF.